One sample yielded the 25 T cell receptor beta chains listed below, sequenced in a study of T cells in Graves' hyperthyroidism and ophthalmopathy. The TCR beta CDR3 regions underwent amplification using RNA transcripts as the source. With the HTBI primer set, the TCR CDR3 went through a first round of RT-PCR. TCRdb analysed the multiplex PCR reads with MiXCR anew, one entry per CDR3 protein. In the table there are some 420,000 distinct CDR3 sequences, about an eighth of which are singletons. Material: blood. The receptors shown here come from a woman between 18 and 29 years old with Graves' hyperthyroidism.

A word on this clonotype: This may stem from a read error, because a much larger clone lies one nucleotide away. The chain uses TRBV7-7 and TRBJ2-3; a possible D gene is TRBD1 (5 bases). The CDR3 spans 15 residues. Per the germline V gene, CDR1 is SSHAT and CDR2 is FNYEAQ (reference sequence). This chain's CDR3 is CASSLGRPGTGTQYF. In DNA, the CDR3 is TGTGCTAGCAGCTTAGGTCGACCTGGCACAGGTACGCAGTATTTT.

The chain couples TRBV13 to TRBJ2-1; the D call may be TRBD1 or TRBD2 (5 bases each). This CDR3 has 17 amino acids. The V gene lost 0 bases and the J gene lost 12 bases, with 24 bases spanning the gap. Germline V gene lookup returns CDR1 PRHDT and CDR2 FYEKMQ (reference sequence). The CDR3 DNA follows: TGTGCCAGCAGCTTAGGCCTAAGAGGGGTGGGTAATGAAGGGCAGTTCTTC. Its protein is CASSLGLRGVGNEGQFF.

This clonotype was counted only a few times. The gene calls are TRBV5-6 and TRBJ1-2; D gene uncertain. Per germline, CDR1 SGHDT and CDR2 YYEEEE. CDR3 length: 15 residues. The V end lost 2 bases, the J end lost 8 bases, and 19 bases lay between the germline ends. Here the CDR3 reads CASSFLRGPPWGYTF. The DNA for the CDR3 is TGTGCCAGCAGCTTTTTACGTGGGCCCCCCTGGGGCTACACCTTC.

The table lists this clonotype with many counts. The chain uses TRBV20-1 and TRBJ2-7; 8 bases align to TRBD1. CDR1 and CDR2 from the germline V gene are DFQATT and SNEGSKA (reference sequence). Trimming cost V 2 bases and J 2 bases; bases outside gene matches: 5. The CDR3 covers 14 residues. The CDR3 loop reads CSARSRGHTYEQYF. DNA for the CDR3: TGCAGTGCTAGATCCAGGGGGCATACCTACGAGCAGTACTTC.

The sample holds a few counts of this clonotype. The CDR3 loop reads CASSPSTVQRNTEAFF. CDR3 in DNA: TGTGCCAGCTCACCTTCGACAGTCCAAAGGAACACTGAAGCTTTCTTT. This chain links TRBV18 with TRBJ1-1, with a possible D match to TRBD1 (5 bases). Per the germline V gene, CDR1 is KGHSH and CDR2 is LQKENI. V was trimmed by 3 bases and J by 1 base, leaving 15 bases between them. The CDR3 consists of 16 residues.

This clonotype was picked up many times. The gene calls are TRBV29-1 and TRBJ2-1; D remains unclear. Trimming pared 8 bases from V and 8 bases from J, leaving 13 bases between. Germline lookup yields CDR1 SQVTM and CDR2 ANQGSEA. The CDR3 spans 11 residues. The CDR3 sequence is CSSRFAYEQFF. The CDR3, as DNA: TGCAGCTCCCGTTTCGCCTATGAGCAGTTCTTC.

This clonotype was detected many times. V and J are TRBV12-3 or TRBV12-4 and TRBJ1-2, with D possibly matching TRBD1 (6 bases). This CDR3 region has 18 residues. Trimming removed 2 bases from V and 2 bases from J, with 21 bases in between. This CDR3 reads CASSLSRPGARENYGYTF. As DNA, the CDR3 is TGTGCCAGCAGTTTATCCCGGCCAGGGGCTAGGGAAAACTATGGCTACACCTTC.

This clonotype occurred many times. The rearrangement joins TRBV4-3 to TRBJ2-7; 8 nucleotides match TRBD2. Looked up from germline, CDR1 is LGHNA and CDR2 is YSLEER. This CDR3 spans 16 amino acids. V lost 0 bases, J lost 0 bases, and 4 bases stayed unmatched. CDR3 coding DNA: TGCGCCAGCAGCCAAGAACTAGCGGCTTACTCCTACGAGCAGTACTTC. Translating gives CASSQELAAYSYEQYF.

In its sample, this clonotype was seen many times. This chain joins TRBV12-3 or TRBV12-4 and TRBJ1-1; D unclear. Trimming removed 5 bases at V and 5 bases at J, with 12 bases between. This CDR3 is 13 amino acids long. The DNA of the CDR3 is TGTGCCAGCAGTCTTATCCGGGGTACTGAAGCTTTCTTT. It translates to CASSLIRGTEAFF.

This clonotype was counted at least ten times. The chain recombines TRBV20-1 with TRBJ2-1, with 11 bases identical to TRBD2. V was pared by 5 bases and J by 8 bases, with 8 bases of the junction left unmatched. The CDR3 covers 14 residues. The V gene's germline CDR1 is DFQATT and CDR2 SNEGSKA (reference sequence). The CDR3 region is CSADSGRAIYEQFF. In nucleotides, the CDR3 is TGCAGTGCTGATAGCGGGAGGGCCATCTATGAGCAGTTCTTC.

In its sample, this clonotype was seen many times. CDR3 coding DNA: TGTGCCAGCAGCTTAGATTCAGCGTTCGAGCAGTACTTC. It translates to CASSLDSAFEQYF. The rearrangement joins TRBV7-2 to TRBJ2-7; D unclear. The V gene's germline CDR1 is SGHTA and CDR2 FQGNSA. The V and J ends lost 1 base and 6 bases respectively, with 10 bases between them. The CDR3 is 13 residues long.

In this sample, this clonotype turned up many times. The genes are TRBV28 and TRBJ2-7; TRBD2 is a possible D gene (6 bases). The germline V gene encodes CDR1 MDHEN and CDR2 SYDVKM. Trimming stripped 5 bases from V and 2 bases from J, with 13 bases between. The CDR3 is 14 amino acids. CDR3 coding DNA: TGTGCCAGCAGTGCCGGGAGTGTACCCTACGAGCAGTACTTC. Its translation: CASSAGSVPYEQYF. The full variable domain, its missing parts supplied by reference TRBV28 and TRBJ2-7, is DVKVTQSSRYLVKRTGEKVFLECVQDMDHENMFWYRQDPGLGLRLIYFSYDVKMKEKGDIPEGYSVSREKKERFSLILESASTNQTSMYLCASSAGSVPYEQYFGPGTRLTVT.

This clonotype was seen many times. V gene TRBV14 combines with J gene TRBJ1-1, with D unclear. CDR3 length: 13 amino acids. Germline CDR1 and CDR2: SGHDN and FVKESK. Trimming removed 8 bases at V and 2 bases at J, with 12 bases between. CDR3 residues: CASRVKGNTEAFF. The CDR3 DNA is TGTGCCAGCCGAGTGAAGGGAAACACTGAAGCTTTCTTT.

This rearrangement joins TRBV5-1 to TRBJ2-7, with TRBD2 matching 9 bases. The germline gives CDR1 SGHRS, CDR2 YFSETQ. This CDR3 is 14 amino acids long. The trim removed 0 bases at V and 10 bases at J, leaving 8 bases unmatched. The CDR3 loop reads CASSLGLAEGDQYF. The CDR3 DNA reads TGCGCCAGCAGCTTGGGACTAGCGGAGGGGGATCAGTACTTC.

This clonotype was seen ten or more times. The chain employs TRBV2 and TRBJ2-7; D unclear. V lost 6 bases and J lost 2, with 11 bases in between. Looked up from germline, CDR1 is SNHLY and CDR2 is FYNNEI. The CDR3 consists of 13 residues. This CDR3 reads CASSAGPPYEQYF. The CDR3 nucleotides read TGTGCCAGCAGCGCCGGTCCGCCCTACGAGCAGTACTTC.

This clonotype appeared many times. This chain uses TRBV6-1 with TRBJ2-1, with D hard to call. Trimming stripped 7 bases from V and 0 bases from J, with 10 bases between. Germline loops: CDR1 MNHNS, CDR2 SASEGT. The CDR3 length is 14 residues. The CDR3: CASNSRSSYNEQFF. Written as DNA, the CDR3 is TGTGCCAGCAATAGCCGGAGCTCCTACAATGAGCAGTTCTTC.

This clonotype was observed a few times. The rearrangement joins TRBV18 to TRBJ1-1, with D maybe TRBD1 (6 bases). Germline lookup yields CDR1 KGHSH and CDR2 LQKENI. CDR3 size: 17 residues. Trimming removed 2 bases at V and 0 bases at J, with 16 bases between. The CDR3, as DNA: TGTGCCAGCTCACCATGGCGTGAACAGGGAATGAACACTGAAGCTTTCTTT. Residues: CASSPWREQGMNTEAFF. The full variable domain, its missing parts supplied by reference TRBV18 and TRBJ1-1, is NAGVMQNPRHLVRRRGQEARLRCSPMKGHSHVYWYRQLPEEGLKFMVYLQKENIIDESGMPKERFSAEFPKEGPSILRIQQVVRGDSAAYFCASSPWREQGMNTEAFFGQGTRLTVV.

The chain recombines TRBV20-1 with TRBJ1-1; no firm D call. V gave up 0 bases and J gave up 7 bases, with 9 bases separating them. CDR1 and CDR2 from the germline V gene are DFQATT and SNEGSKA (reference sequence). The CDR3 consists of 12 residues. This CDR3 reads CSARDLGIEAFF. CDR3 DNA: TGCAGTGCTAGAGATCTCGGAATTGAAGCTTTCTTT.

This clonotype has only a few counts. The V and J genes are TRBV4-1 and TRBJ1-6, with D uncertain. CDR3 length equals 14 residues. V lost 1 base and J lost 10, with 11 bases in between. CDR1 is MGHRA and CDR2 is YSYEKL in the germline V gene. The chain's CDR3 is CASSQGERGSPLHF. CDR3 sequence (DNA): TGCGCCAGCAGCCAAGGCGAACGGGGATCACCCCTCCACTTT.

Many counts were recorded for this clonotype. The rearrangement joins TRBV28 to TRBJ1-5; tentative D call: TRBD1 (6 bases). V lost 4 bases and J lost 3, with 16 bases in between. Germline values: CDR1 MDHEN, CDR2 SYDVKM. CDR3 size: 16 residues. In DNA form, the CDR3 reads TGTGCCAGCAGTTCCCAGATTTACAGGGACAATCAGCCCCAGCATTTT. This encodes CASSSQIYRDNQPQHF.

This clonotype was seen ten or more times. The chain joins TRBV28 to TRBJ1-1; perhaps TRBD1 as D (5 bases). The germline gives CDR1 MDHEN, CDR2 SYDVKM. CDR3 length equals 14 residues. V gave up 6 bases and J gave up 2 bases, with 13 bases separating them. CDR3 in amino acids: CASSSGGSNTEAFF. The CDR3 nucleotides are TGTGCCAGCAGCTCCGGGGGTTCCAACACTGAAGCTTTCTTT.

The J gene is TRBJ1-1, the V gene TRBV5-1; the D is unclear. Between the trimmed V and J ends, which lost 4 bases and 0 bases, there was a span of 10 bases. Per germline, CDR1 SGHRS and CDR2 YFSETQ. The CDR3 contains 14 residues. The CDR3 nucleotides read TGCGCCAGCAGCCCCGAAACCATGAACACTGAAGCTTTCTTT. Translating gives CASSPETMNTEAFF.

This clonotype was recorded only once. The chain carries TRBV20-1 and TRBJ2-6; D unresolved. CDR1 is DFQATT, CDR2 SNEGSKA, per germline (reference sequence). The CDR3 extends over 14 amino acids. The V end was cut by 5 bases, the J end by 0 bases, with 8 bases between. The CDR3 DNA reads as TGCAGTGCTGTAAAGAGCTCTGGGGCCAACGTCCTGACTTTC. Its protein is CSAVKSSGANVLTF.

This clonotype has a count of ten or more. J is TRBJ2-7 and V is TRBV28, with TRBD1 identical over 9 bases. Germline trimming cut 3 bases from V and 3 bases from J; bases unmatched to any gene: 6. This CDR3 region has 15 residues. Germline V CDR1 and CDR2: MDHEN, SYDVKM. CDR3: CASSLTTGQGYEQYF. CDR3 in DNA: TGTGCCAGCAGTTTGACCACGGGACAGGGCTACGAGCAGTACTTC.

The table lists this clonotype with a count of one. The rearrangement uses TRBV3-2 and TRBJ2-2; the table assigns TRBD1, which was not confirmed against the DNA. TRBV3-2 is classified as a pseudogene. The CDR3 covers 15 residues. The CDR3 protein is CASSRRDSNTGELFF. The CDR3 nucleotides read TGTGCCAGCAGCCGCCGGGACAGTAACACCGGGGAGCTGTTTTTT.